The present TCR beta chain was sequenced within a study of OX40 agonist ivuxolimab in advanced cancers. Study details: The study reported partial responses in three patients: one hepatocellular carcinoma, two cutaneous melanoma. Notes on the study in general: Both CD4+ and CD8+ T cell populations in blood had undergone clonal expansion by week 6 at 0.1 to 3.0 mg/kg.

Sequenced by immunoSEQ multiplex PCR; TCRdb stores in-frame clones only, minus some. The table has about 68,000 clones, 65% to 90% seen once. Concerning this clone itself: What it binds is not known.

If patients had autoimmune disease history or systemic immunosuppression, they were excluded. Here the sequenced sample was CD4+ or CD8+ T cells sorted from blood, taken in a trial of the OX40 agonist ivuxolimab. The receptor was isolated from an adult with an advanced solid tumor such as melanoma, head and neck, liver or kidney cancer.

CDR3 protein: CASTKGRDNEQFF. The DNA of the CDR3 is TGTGCCAGCACCAAGGGTAGGGACAATGAGCAGTTCTTC. This chain connects TRBV5-6 to TRBJ2-1; no clear D gene. Germline lookup yields CDR1 SGHDT and CDR2 YYEEEE. The CDR3 is 13 amino acids. V was shortened by 6 bases and J by 5 bases, with 12 bases between the two germline ends.